This paragraph reports one TCR beta chain. Its antigen remains unidentified. A single base separates this from a much larger clone, so it may be a read error. The record originates from a study of tumor and adjacent non-tumor tissue in lung cancer. RNA was extracted from bulk tissue without any cell sorting. Overall study findings and caveats: Top 100 clones took a larger repertoire share in normal lung.

A modified ARM-PCR protocol with three rounds of nested PCR amplified TCRbeta. TCRdb processed the multiplex PCR reads anew with MiXCR; each CDR3 protein has one entry. The sample records about 200,000 distinct CDR3 sequences, about two thirds being singletons. CDR3 size: 14 residues. Looked up from germline, CDR1 is SGHDT and CDR2 is YYEEEE. The receptor comes from a man aged 60 to 75 with non-small cell lung cancer. The sample consisted of lung tumor tissue. The rearrangement links TRBV5-6 to TRBJ2-7, with TRBD1 identical over 8 bases. As DNA, the CDR3 is TGTGCCAGCAGCTTGGCCGGGACAGGAAACGAGCAGTGCTTC. Its protein is CASSLAGTGNEQCF.